These 26 T cell receptor beta chains originate from one sample sequenced in a study of T-cell memory formation after mild COVID-19. TCRdb re-called the 5' RACE reads through MiXCR, storing one row per CDR3 protein. The sample includes fewer than 200,000 distinct CDR3 sequences, about a fifth of them seen just once. The sample taken for sequencing was PBMCs or a T cell subset sorted from them (not recorded which). Receptors originate from a man aged 18 to 30 who had mild COVID-19 (a few samples of this study predate the infection). Cell type and time point are not known.

V is TRBV6-5 and J is TRBJ2-3, with unresolved D. The CDR3 is 11 amino acids. V was shortened by 6 bases and J by 5 bases, with 6 bases between the two germline ends. The germline gives CDR1 MNHEY, CDR2 SVGAGI. This chain's CDR3 is CASSQRDTQYF. The CDR3 coding sequence is TGTGCCAGCAGCCAGCGAGATACGCAGTATTTT.

The chain is built from TRBV12-3 or TRBV12-4 and TRBJ2-1; 7 bases line up with TRBD1. Losses at the gene ends were 6 bases for V and 9 bases for J; bases not matched to a gene: 14. The CDR3 runs 15 residues. The chain's CDR3 is CASRMSEGATVEQFF. CDR3 DNA sequence: TGTGCCAGCAGAATGAGTGAGGGGGCGACGGTTGAGCAGTTCTTC.

The chain couples TRBV7-9 to TRBJ2-2; TRBD2 aligns across 7 bases. From germline, CDR1 is SEHNR and CDR2 FQNEAQ (reference sequence). With 3 bases clipped from V and 3 bases from J, the junction kept 4 bases outside the gene matches. The CDR3 extends over 15 amino acids. Written as DNA, the CDR3 is TGTGCCAGCAGCTTGTCGCTAGCGGACACCGGGGAGCTGTTTTTT. This gives the protein CASSLSLADTGELFF.

This clonotype turned up a few times. The chain joins TRBV24-1 to TRBJ2-1, with D unresolved. V lost 4 bases and J lost 0, with 6 bases in between. The CDR3 runs 14 residues. Germline V gene data show CDR1 as KGHDR and CDR2 as SFDVKD. The CDR3, as DNA: TGTGCCACCAGTGAAACGAGCTCCTACAATGAGCAGTTCTTC. Translating gives CATSETSSYNEQFF.

This clonotype was picked up a small number of times. The V call is TRBV7-2, the J call TRBJ2-5, with 7 bases fitting TRBD2. CDR1 SGHTA and CDR2 FQGNSA come from the germline V gene. V trimming: 1 base; J trimming: 2 bases; junction bases outside the gene matches: 4. CDR3 length equals 15 residues. CDR3 nucleotide sequence: TGTGCCAGCAGCTTAGGGGCGGGGGTTCAAGAGACCCAGTACTTC. Amino acid sequence: CASSLGAGVQETQYF.

The chain has TRBV29-1 and TRBJ2-1; D remains ambiguous. This CDR3 is 14 amino acids long. Trimming took 2 bases from V and 6 from J, leaving 14 bases between them. Germline CDR1 is SQVTM and CDR2 is ANQGSEA. Here the CDR3 DNA reads TGCAGCGTTGAAAGCTCTCCGATCCCCAATGAGCAGTTCTTC. This gives the protein CSVESSPIPNEQFF.

The chain combines TRBV4-2 with TRBJ1-6, with D perhaps TRBD1 (5 bases). This CDR3 is built from 14 residues. Trimming took 4 bases from V and 7 from J, leaving 11 bases between them. Per germline, CDR1 LGHNA and CDR2 YNFKEQ. The CDR3 here is CASSLQGWNSPLHF. In DNA, the CDR3 is TGTGCCAGCAGCCTTCAGGGTTGGAATTCACCCCTCCACTTT.

The rearrangement uses TRBV9 and TRBJ2-5, with D possibly being TRBD1 (5 bases). The CDR3 is made up of 14 amino acids. V was clipped by 0 bases and J by 4 bases, with 10 bases between them. Germline V gene lookup returns CDR1 SGDLS and CDR2 YYNGEE. The CDR3 DNA is TGTGCCAGCAGCGTAGAGGCAGGGATAGAGACCCAGTACTTC. Amino acids: CASSVEAGIETQYF.

This clonotype was found a few times. V usage is TRBV7-2 and J usage is TRBJ2-5; 11 bases line up with TRBD2. This CDR3 comprises 16 residues. V shed 5 bases, J shed 1 base, and the junction held 6 bases outside the gene matches. Germline lookup yields CDR1 SGHTA and CDR2 FQGNSA. The CDR3 region has the DNA TGTGCCAGCAGCCCTAAGACTAGCGGGGTCCAAGAGACCCAGTACTTC. Amino acid sequence: CASSPKTSGVQETQYF.

V is TRBV15 and J is TRBJ2-5; 7 bases are shared with TRBD1. Germline assignment: CDR1 LNHNV and CDR2 YYDKDF (reference sequence). J was trimmed by 5 bases and V by 3 bases; bases with no gene match: 6. This CDR3 contains 14 residues. The CDR3 reads CATSSPTGKETQYF. In DNA form, the CDR3 reads TGTGCCACCAGCAGCCCGACAGGGAAGGAGACCCAGTACTTC. The variable domain in full, completed from reference TRBV15 and TRBJ2-5, reads DAMVIQNPRYQVTQFGKPVTLSCSQTLNHNVMYWYQQKSSQAPKLLFHYYDKDFNNEADTPDNFQSRRPNTSFCFLDIRSPGLGDTAMYLCATSSPTGKETQYFGPGTRLLVL.

The genes are TRBV9 and TRBJ2-1, with 8 bases lining up with TRBD2. Trimming took 4 bases from V and 2 from J; bases not matched to a gene: 5. This CDR3 is 15 amino acids long. The germline V gene has CDR1 SGDLS and CDR2 YYNGEE. In DNA, the CDR3 is TGTGCCAGCAGCAAGACTAGCGCGACCTACAATGAGCAGTTCTTC. Residues: CASSKTSATYNEQFF.

The chain links TRBV12-3 or TRBV12-4 to TRBJ2-6; no clear D gene. Trimming cost V 2 bases and J 0 bases, with 5 bases left between them. The CDR3 consists of 15 residues. CDR3 sequence: CASSLRVSGANVLTF. The CDR3 DNA reads TGTGCCAGCAGTTTAAGGGTCTCTGGGGCCAACGTCCTGACTTTC.

This clonotype was counted a few times. The chain uses TRBV7-2 and TRBJ1-6; D possibly corresponds to TRBD1 (5 bases). CDR3 length: 16 residues. The V gene lost 4 bases and the J gene lost 7 bases, with 17 bases spanning the gap. Germline V gene sequence: CDR1 SGHTA, CDR2 FQGNSA. The DNA for the CDR3 is TGTGCCAGCAGCTCCCTTAACGTTCAGGGAAATTCACCCCTCCACTTT. Protein: CASSSLNVQGNSPLHF.

This clonotype was counted between two and nine times. The chain couples TRBV3-1 to TRBJ2-3; the D gene is possibly TRBD1 (6 bases). The CDR3 has 17 residues. The germline V gene has CDR1 LGHDT and CDR2 YNNKEL (reference sequence). Trimming pared 0 bases from V and 0 bases from J, leaving 13 bases between. In DNA form, the CDR3 reads TGTGCCAGCAGCCAAGAAGATCAGGGGCCCAGCACAGATACGCAGTATTTT. Translation gives CASSQEDQGPSTDTQYF.

This clonotype was counted a few times. The chain employs TRBV7-2 and TRBJ2-3, with D perhaps matching TRBD1 (6 bases). The CDR3 spans 14 residues. Germline V gene data show CDR1 as SGHTA and CDR2 as FQGNSA. Trimming took 4 bases from V and 5 from J, leaving 13 bases between them. In nucleotides, the CDR3 is TGTGCCAGCAGCTGGGGGCCAGGTGAAGATACGCAGTATTTT. Residues: CASSWGPGEDTQYF. The variable domain in full, completed from reference TRBV7-2 and TRBJ2-3, reads GAGVSQSPSNKVTEKGKDVELRCDPISGHTALYWYRQSLGQGLEFLIYFQGNSAPDKSGLPSDRFSAERTGGSVSTLTIQRTQQEDSAVYLCASSWGPGEDTQYFGPGTRLTVL.

V gene TRBV9 combines with J gene TRBJ2-1; 7 positions match TRBD2. Germline CDR1 reads SGDLS; CDR2 reads YYNGEE. The CDR3 is made up of 12 amino acids. The V and J ends lost 0 bases and 11 bases, in that order; junction bases with no gene match: 2. The CDR3: CASSVGGLQQFF. CDR3 bases: TGTGCCAGCAGCGTAGGGGGACTACAGCAGTTCTTC.

The rearrangement joins TRBV7-3 to TRBJ2-1; the D gene is possibly TRBD1 (6 bases). Trimming stripped 5 bases from V and 4 bases from J, with 15 bases between. The CDR3 covers 15 residues. CDR1 and CDR2 (germline): SGHTA, FQGTGA. In DNA, the CDR3 is TGTGCCAGCAGCCCGGACAGACAGATTTACAATGAGCAGTTCTTC. The encoded protein is CASSPDRQIYNEQFF.

A few counts support this clonotype. The chain recombines TRBV19 with TRBJ2-1, with D possibly matching TRBD1 (6 bases). Germline CDR1 is LNHDA and CDR2 is SQIVND (reference sequence). The CDR3 is made up of 13 amino acids. Trimming took off 7 bases at V and 4 bases at J, with 11 bases between the two ends. The CDR3 DNA reads TGTGCCAGTACAGGGGCTTCTTACAATGAGCAGTTCTTC. This translates into CASTGASYNEQFF.

V gene TRBV5-5 combines with J gene TRBJ1-1; possible D gene TRBD1, 6 bases. CDR3 length: 14 residues. The V gene's germline CDR1 is SGHKS and CDR2 YYEKEE (reference sequence). The germline V and J ends were trimmed by 4 bases and 1 base, with 11 bases remaining between them. In nucleotides, the CDR3 is TGTGCCAGCAGCGTATTGACAGGGAACACTGAAGCTTTCTTT. It codes for CASSVLTGNTEAFF.

The J gene is TRBJ1-6, the V gene TRBV6-6, with 7 bases identical to TRBD1. This CDR3 spans 17 amino acids. The V and J ends lost 6 bases and 0 bases, in that order; junction bases with no gene match: 8. Per the germline V gene, CDR1 is MNHNY and CDR2 is SVGAGI (reference sequence). CDR3 amino acids: CASRKQGSSSYNSPLHF. Here the CDR3 DNA reads TGTGCCAGCAGAAAACAGGGGTCAAGCTCCTATAATTCACCCCTCCACTTT.

The table lists this clonotype with a few counts. The chain carries TRBV5-4 and TRBJ2-7; D may be TRBD2 (5 bases). CDR1 SGHNT and CDR2 YYREEE come from the germline V gene (reference sequence). Trimming shortened V by 4 bases and J by 2 bases, and 10 bases separated the two germline ends. This CDR3 comprises 13 residues. CDR3 coding DNA: TGTGCCAGCAGCCGGACTGATACCTACGAGCAGTACGTC. Amino acids: CASSRTDTYEQYV.

The chain is built from TRBV20-1 and TRBJ1-1; D not certain. The CDR3 is 17 residues long. The germline V and J ends were trimmed by 1 base and 5 bases, with 23 bases remaining between them. CDR1 is DFQATT, CDR2 SNEGSKA, per germline (reference sequence). DNA for the CDR3: TGCAGTGCTAGAGTCACCTCGGCAGTGGCCCTGCGGACTGAAGCTTTCTTT. It translates to CSARVTSAVALRTEAFF.

The gene calls are TRBV7-8 and TRBJ2-4; D possibly corresponds to TRBD2 (5 bases). Trimming removed 6 bases from V and 2 bases from J, with 11 bases in between. The V gene's germline CDR1 is SGHVS and CDR2 FQNEAQ. The CDR3 totals 14 residues. The CDR3 here is CASSTGVSKNIQYF. Written as DNA, the CDR3 is TGTGCCAGCAGTACCGGGGTGTCCAAAAACATTCAGTACTTC.

This clonotype was detected a few times. The junction shows a germline mismatch at one end, possibly a read error. J is TRBJ2-6 and V is TRBV5-1; D possibly uses TRBD1 or TRBD2 (5 bases each). In germline, CDR1 is SGHRS, CDR2 YFSETQ. The CDR3 has 16 residues. CDR3 loop: CASTLGVSSGANVLTF. DNA for the CDR3: TGCGCCAGCACCTTGGGGGTGAGCTCTGGGGCCAACGTCCTGACTTTC.

This clonotype was detected a few times. CDR3 residues: CASSPGRGELFF. The CDR3 region has the DNA TGTGCCAGCAGCCCGGGACGTGGGGAGCTGTTTTTT. This chain connects TRBV3-1 to TRBJ2-2; D may correspond to TRBD1 or TRBD2 (5 bases each). The CDR3 covers 12 residues. Per germline, CDR1 LGHDT and CDR2 YNNKEL (reference sequence). The V gene lost 4 bases and the J gene lost 8 bases, with 8 bases spanning the gap.

V is TRBV2 and J is TRBJ1-6; the match to TRBD1 covers 10 bases. Germline V gene data show CDR1 as SNHLY and CDR2 as FYNNEI. V shed 6 bases and J 9 bases; nucleotides not matched to a gene: 5. This CDR3 region has 14 residues. This CDR3 is CASSQDRGRSPLHF. The CDR3 DNA reads TGTGCCAGCAGCCAAGACAGGGGGCGTTCACCCCTCCACTTT.